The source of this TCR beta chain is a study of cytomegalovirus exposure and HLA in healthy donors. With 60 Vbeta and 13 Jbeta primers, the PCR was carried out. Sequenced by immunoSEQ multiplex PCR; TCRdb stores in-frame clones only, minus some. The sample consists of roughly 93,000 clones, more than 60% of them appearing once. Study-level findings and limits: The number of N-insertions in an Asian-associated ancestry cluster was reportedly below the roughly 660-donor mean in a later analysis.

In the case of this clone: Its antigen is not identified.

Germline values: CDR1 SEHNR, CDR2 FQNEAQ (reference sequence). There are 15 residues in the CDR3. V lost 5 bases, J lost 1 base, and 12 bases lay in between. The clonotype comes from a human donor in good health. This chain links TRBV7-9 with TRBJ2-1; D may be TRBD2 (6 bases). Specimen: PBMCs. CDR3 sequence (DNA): TGTGCCAGCAGCAATCCGGGGGTATCCTACAATGAGCAGTTCTTC. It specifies CASSNPGVSYNEQFF.